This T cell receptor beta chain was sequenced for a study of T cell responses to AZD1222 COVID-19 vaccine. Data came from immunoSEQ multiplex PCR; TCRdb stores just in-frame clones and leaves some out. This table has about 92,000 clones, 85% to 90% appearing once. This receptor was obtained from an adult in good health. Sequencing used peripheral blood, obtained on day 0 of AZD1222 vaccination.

CDR3 loop: CASSLAADSYEQYF. As DNA, the CDR3 is TGTGCCAGCAGCTTAGCGGCCGACTCCTACGAGCAGTACTTC. This sequence joins TRBV11-2 and TRBJ2-7; D gene unclear. The V and J ends lost 1 base and 0 bases respectively, with 7 bases between them. Germline V gene sequence: CDR1 SGHAT, CDR2 FQNNGV. The CDR3 covers 14 residues.